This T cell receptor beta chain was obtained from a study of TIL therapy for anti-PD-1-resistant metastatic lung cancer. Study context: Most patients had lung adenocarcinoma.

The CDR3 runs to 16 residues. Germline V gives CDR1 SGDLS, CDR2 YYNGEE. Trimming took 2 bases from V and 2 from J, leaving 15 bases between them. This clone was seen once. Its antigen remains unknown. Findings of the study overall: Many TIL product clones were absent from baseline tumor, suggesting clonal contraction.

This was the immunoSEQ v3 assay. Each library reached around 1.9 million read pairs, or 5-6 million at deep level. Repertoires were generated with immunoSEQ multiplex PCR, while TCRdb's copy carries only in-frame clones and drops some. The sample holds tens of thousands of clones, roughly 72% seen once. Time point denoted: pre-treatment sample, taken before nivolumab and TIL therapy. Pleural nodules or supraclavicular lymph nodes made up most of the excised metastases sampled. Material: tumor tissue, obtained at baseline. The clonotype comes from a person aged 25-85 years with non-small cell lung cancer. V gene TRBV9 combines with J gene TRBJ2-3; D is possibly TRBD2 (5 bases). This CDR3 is CASSVREGSSTDTQYF. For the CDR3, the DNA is TGTGCCAGCAGCGTTCGGGAAGGCTCTTCCACAGATACGCAGTATTTT.